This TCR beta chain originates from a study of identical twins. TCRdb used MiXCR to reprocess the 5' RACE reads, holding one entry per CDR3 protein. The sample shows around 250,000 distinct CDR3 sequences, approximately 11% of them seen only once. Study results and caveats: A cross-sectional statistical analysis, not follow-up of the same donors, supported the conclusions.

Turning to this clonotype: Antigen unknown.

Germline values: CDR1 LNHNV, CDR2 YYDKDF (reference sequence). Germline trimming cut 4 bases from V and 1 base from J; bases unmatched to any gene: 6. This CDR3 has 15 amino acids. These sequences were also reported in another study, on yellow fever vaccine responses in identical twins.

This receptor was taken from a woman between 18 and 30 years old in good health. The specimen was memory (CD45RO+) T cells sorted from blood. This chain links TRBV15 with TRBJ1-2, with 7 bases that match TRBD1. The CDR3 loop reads CATSMRQGFNYGYTF. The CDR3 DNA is TGTGCCACCAGCATGAGACAGGGATTTAACTATGGCTACACCTTC.